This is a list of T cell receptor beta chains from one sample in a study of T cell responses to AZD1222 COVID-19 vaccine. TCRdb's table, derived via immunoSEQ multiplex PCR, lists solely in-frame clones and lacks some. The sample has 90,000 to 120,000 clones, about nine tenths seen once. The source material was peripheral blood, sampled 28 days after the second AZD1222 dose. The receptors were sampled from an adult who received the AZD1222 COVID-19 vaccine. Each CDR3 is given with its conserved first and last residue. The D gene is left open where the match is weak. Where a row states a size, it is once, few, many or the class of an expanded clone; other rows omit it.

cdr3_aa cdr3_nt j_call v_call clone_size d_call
CASSFPGDGEQFF TGTGCCAGCAGTTTTCCCGGGGATGGTGAGCAGTTCTTC TRBJ2-1 TRBV27 - -
CAWSVLRTMNYEQYF TGTGCCTGGAGTGTACTCAGGACCATGAACTACGAGCAGTACTTC TRBJ2-7 TRBV30 - -
CASSQGKPDSYEQYF TGTGCCAGCAGCCAAGGGAAACCGGACTCCTACGAGCAGTACTTC TRBJ2-7 TRBV3-1/TRBV3-2 - -
CATSRDLKGGPADTQYF TGTGCCACCAGCAGAGATCTGAAGGGGGGGCCCGCAGATACGCAGTATTTT TRBJ2-3 TRBV15 - -
CATSEGKGHNSPLHF TGTGCCACCAGTGAAGGGAAGGGGCATAATTCACCCCTCCACTTT TRBJ1-6 TRBV24-1 - -
CASSLQGEGQPQHF TGCGCCAGCAGCTTACAGGGGGAGGGTCAGCCCCAGCATTTT TRBJ1-5 TRBV5-1 - TRBD1
CAWSVRGVTEAFF TGTGCCTGGAGTGTACGGGGGGTCACTGAAGCTTTCTTT TRBJ1-1 TRBV30 - -
CASGYQFSGELFF TGTGCTAGTGGTTACCAGTTTTCCGGGGAGCTGTTTTTT TRBJ2-2 TRBV12-5 - -
CASRDRWSTEAFF TGTGCCAGCAGGGATCGGTGGTCCACTGAAGCTTTCTTT TRBJ1-1 TRBV12-3/TRBV12-4 - -
CASSFRGSADTQYF TGTGCCAGCAGCTTTAGGGGCTCCGCAGATACGCAGTATTTT TRBJ2-3 TRBV5-4 once -
CASSHLRAGELFF TGTGCCAGCAGCCATTTAAGGGCCGGGGAGCTGTTTTTT TRBJ2-2 TRBV3-1/TRBV3-2 - -
CASTFFTGTSGAYNEQFF TGCGCCAGCACCTTTTTTACCGGGACTAGCGGGGCTTACAATGAGCAGTTCTTC TRBJ2-1 TRBV5-1 - TRBD2
CATGGLGNQPQHF TGTGCTACCGGGGGCCTGGGCAATCAGCCCCAGCATTTT TRBJ1-5 TRBV12-5 - -
CASSDWRAGELFF TGTGCCAGCAGTGATTGGAGGGCCGGGGAGCTGTTTTTT TRBJ2-2 TRBV6-1 - -
CASSLTMNTEAFF TGTGCCAGCAGCTTAACCATGAACACTGAAGCTTTCTTT TRBJ1-1 TRBV11-3 - -
CASSFGSGTGITKNIQYF TGTGCCAGCAGCTTTGGCTCCGGGACAGGGATCACCAAAAACATTCAGTACTTC TRBJ2-4 TRBV7-8 - TRBD1
CASIEDRWSNQPQHF TGTGCCAGTATCGAAGACAGGTGGAGCAATCAGCCCCAGCATTTT TRBJ1-5 TRBV19 - -
CASSLGGEAEAFF TGTGCCAGCAGCTTAGGGGGCGAGGCTGAAGCTTTCTTT TRBJ1-1 TRBV28 - TRBD1
CASSLGAISVNTEAFF TGTGCCAGCAGCTTAGGTGCGATTTCAGTTAACACTGAAGCTTTCTTT TRBJ1-1 TRBV7-9 once -
CASSPSRGGNQPQHF TGTGCCAGCAGTCCGTCCAGGGGTGGCAATCAGCCCCAGCATTTT TRBJ1-5 TRBV28 - -
CASSSDYEQYF TGTGCCAGCAGCTCTGATTACGAGCAGTACTTC TRBJ2-7 TRBV7-8 - -
CASSLGQGYSPLHF TGTGCCAGCAGCTTAGGGCAGGGGTATTCACCCCTCCACTTT TRBJ1-6 TRBV7-9 - -
CASSSSKFKYEQYF TGTGCCAGCAGCTCATCGAAGTTCAAATACGAGCAGTACTTC TRBJ2-7 TRBV7-2 - -
CASGTSGNTGELFF TGTGCCAGCGGGACTAGCGGGAACACCGGGGAGCTGTTTTTT TRBJ2-2 TRBV2 - TRBD2
CASSATRAGELFF TGTGCCAGCAGCGCAACTAGGGCGGGGGAGCTGTTTTTT TRBJ2-2 TRBV9 - -
CASSYSRQGRNTIYF TGTGCCAGCAGTTACTCGAGGCAGGGGCGAAACACCATATATTTT TRBJ1-3 TRBV6-8 - -
CASSDRGRNQPQHF TGTGCCAGCAGTGACAGGGGCCGCAATCAGCCCCAGCATTTT TRBJ1-5 TRBV2 - -
CASSMTGGTGELFF TGTGCCAGCAGCATGACAGGGGGGACCGGGGAGCTGTTTTTT TRBJ2-2 TRBV11-3 - TRBD1
CASSPGKGIFYEQYF TGTGCCAGCAGCCCCGGCAAGGGTATCTTTTACGAGCAGTACTTC TRBJ2-7 TRBV27 - -
CASSFVAADGYTF TGTGCCAGCAGTTTTGTAGCAGCGGATGGCTACACCTTC TRBJ1-2 TRBV12-3/TRBV12-4 - -
CASASVGANEQFF TGTGCTAGTGCCTCGGTGGGGGCGAATGAGCAGTTCTTC TRBJ2-1 TRBV12-5 - -
CASSPGILAYNEQFF TGTGCCAGCAGCCCCGGGATACTCGCCTACAATGAGCAGTTCTTC TRBJ2-1 TRBV7-9 once -
CASSLGGSFVGETQYF TGTGCCAGCAGCTTGGGAGGATCTTTTGTTGGAGAGACCCAGTACTTC TRBJ2-5 TRBV9 once -
CASSLGRDGGYTF TGCGCCAGCAGCTTGGGCAGGGATGGTGGCTACACCTTC TRBJ1-2 TRBV5-1 - -
CASSSRGRNTEAFF TGTGCCAGCAGCTCCCGCGGACGGAACACTGAAGCTTTCTTT TRBJ1-1 TRBV6-5 - -
CASSLLGSSVYNEQFF TGTGCCAGCAGCTTACTCGGGTCTAGCGTGTACAATGAGCAGTTCTTC TRBJ2-1 TRBV5-6 - -
CASSQASRLEQFF TGTGCCAGCAGCCAAGCTAGCCGCCTCGAGCAGTTCTTC TRBJ2-1 TRBV3-1/TRBV3-2 - -
CSVRGYPGTEETQYF TGCAGCGTCAGAGGCTACCCCGGGACGGAAGAGACCCAGTACTTC TRBJ2-5 TRBV29-1 - -
CAWSVGLYRGDQPQHF TGTGCCTGGAGTGTAGGGTTGTACAGGGGCGATCAGCCCCAGCATTTT TRBJ1-5 TRBV30 once TRBD1
CASSYRFTGELFF TGTGCCAGCAGTTACAGATTCACCGGGGAGCTGTTTTTT TRBJ2-2 TRBV6-2/TRBV6-3 - -
CASSSFRTPANEQFF TGTGCCAGCAGCTCGTTCAGAACTCCGGCCAATGAGCAGTTCTTC TRBJ2-1 TRBV5-5 - -
CATNRVVGSPLHF TGTGCCACCAACAGGGTCGTAGGATCACCCCTCCACTTT TRBJ1-6 TRBV10-3 - -
CASSILRGGSQGGLGSGANVLTF TGTGCCAGTAGTATTTTACGGGGCGGGAGCCAGGGAGGACTTGGATCTGGGGCCAACGTCCTGACTTTC TRBJ2-6 TRBV19 - TRBD2
CASSQDTGGAGNTIYF TGCGCCAGCAGCCAAGACACCGGGGGGGCTGGAAACACCATATATTTT TRBJ1-3 TRBV4-1 - -
CASTSLAGATNEQFF TGTGCCAGCACCTCATTGGCAGGGGCCACCAATGAGCAGTTCTTC TRBJ2-1 TRBV7-2 once -
CAISESHAGDRETQYF TGTGCCATCAGTGAGTCCCACGCGGGGGATCGAGAGACCCAGTACTTC TRBJ2-5 TRBV10-3 - TRBD2
CASSAGAGEITGELFF TGTGCCAGCAGTGCGGGAGCGGGGGAGATCACCGGGGAGCTGTTTTTT TRBJ2-2 TRBV6-4 - TRBD2
CASSLVRGNNSPLHF TGTGCCAGCAGCTTGGTCAGGGGTAACAATTCACCCCTCCACTTT TRBJ1-6 TRBV5-6 - -
CASSLVTGGRTDTQYF TGTGCCAGCAGCTTAGTCACGGGAGGGAGGACAGATACGCAGTATTTT TRBJ2-3 TRBV11-2 - TRBD2
CASSEIATKEAFF TGTGCCAGCAGTGAGATCGCCACTAAAGAAGCTTTCTTT TRBJ1-1 TRBV6-1 - -
CASSLARRDKSSGNTIYF TGTGCCAGCAGCTTAGCCCGCCGGGACAAGAGCTCTGGAAACACCATATATTTT TRBJ1-3 TRBV7-9 - -
CASAQGGNQPQHF TGTGCCAGCGCCCAAGGGGGGAATCAGCCCCAGCATTTT TRBJ1-5 TRBV3-1/TRBV3-2 - -
CASSVLAGGPNEQFF TGCGCCAGCAGCGTACTAGCGGGGGGGCCCAATGAGCAGTTCTTC TRBJ2-1 TRBV5-1 - TRBD2
CASSASGRAGELFF TGTGCCAGTAGTGCTAGCGGGAGGGCCGGGGAGCTGTTTTTT TRBJ2-2 TRBV19 - TRBD2
CASGYSGNTIYF TGTGCCAGCGGGTACTCTGGAAACACCATATATTTT TRBJ1-3 TRBV6-5 - -
CASSPGGSSSYNEQFF TGTGCCAGCAGCCCCGGAGGGTCGAGCTCCTACAATGAGCAGTTCTTC TRBJ2-1 TRBV7-8 - -
CSASARGQGKESSYEQYF TGCAGTGCTAGTGCGCGAGGACAGGGGAAGGAGAGCTCCTACGAGCAGTACTTC TRBJ2-7 TRBV20-1 - TRBD1
CASSLTYNTDTQYF TGTGCCAGCAGTCTCACCTACAACACAGATACGCAGTATTTT TRBJ2-3 TRBV28 - -